Listed here is a single T cell receptor beta chain. This clonotype appeared a few times. The clone's antigen remains unknown. Per-nucleotide qualities are absent, and no much larger clonotype sits a single base away. The sample's treatment or condition label, decoded: roughly nine-day PBMC culture with coronavirus spike peptide pools or control peptides (ViraFEST assay). CD4+ T cells from unexposed donors were collected before the COVID-19 pandemic (2011-2018). The ViraFEST assay was used in the study, in which antigen-specific T cells were expanded with peptide pools and expanded clonotypes were subsequently identified by TCR sequencing. Each well held 2 million or so PBMCs cultured in IMDM containing roughly 5.5% human AB serum and approximately 9.8 IU/ml IL-2, with about 9.4 ug/ml peptide pools added. On days 3 and 7, half of the culture medium was replaced with fresh IL-2-containing medium. After about 11 days of culture, CD4+ T cells were isolated by negative selection using the EasySep CD4+ T cell isolation kit. Unexposed donor CD4+ T cells were tested for reactivity to SARS-CoV-2 S and N and four common cold coronavirus spike pools, as cell number allowed. Ficoll-Paque Plus gradient centrifugation was used to isolate PBMCs from whole blood, and the isolated PBMCs were then either used fresh or cryopreserved at -140C. Culture conditions were generally each tested in triplicate wells. Leukapheresis product for the unexposed donors was bought commercially.

Reading the germline V gene (reference sequence) gives CDR1 LNHDA and CDR2 SQIVND. The CDR3 numbers 14 residues from cysteine through phenylalanine. Only the CDR3 region is kept as DNA, spanning 42 bases read in frame from base 1. The junction shows trimming of 3 bases on V and 5 bases on J, and the gene matches do not reach 2 bases of it. The data belong to a study of vaccination and CD4 T cells after COVID-19 (dated by TCRdb to the early 2020s). Study-wide context: The convalescent cohort included six males and four females, with two Hispanic individuals, seven Caucasians, two Asians and one multiracial person. Two doses of either the Pfizer-BioNTech BNT162b2 vaccine (n=8) or the Moderna mRNA-1273 vaccine (n=2) were administered to participants. Post-COVID blood samples from convalescent patients were collected a median of roughly 100 days after diagnosis, with a range of 35 to 161 days. Post-vaccine blood samples were taken a median of about 77 days after the second vaccine dose, with a range of roughly 13 to 250 days. For stimulating the cultures, overlapping spike peptide pools were used, derived from SARS-CoV-2 as well as from the common cold coronaviruses HCoV-NL63, HCoV-OC43 and HCoV-229E. Control cultures received a CEFX viral epitope pool as the positive control, an HIV-1 Nef peptide pool as the negative control, or no peptide. The spike-specific CD4+ TCR repertoire was compared before and after mRNA vaccination in over nine COVID-19 convalescent patients and a few infection-naive healthy vaccine recipients. In an earlier paper using these donors, memory CD4+ T cell crossreactivity between SARS-CoV-2 and common cold coronavirus spike proteins was assessed at the TCR clonotype level.

The library was generated by PCR. At the Johns Hopkins FTIC core, DNA from the cultured CD4+ T cells underwent TCR sequencing with the Oncomine TCR Beta short-read assay. Genomic DNA was extracted from the cultured CD4+ T cells with the QIAamp micro DNA kit. Oncomine TCR Beta libraries from cultured CD4+ T cells were pooled using unique dual indexes and sequenced on an Illumina iSeq 100. The source study handled its data this way. Non-productive sequences were filtered out, and CDR3s that did not start with C, did not end with F or W, or were shorter than 7 amino acids were discarded. Antigen-specific clonotypes were identified using the MANAFEST web application through comparison of peptide-stimulated wells with reference and other culture wells. For a clone to be called positive, the clone needed an FDR below 0.05, an odds ratio above 5, and a productive frequency above 0.1% in at least two of three replicate wells. A clonotype counted as cross-reactive if it showed significant expansion both in the SARS-CoV-2 spike wells and in at least one common cold coronavirus spike condition. CDR3 homology was assessed with Levenshtein distances (stringdist) and unrooted phylogenetic trees (ape) in R version 3.6.1. Starting from the raw public reads, TCRdb applied fastp trimming at Q25, assembled clones with MiXCR and retained in-frame beta chains. Rows matching on CDR3 protein sequence are summarized as one entry with the most common DNA and genes. The V and J calls reflect TCRdb's pipeline rather than the authors' work. The sample table shows about 6,800 distinct CDR3 sequences, and around 30% are seen once. The ten largest make up around a third of the sample.

Beyond this particular receptor, the publication reports: The number of convalescent patients in the study was relatively small, and the study did not examine early timepoints following natural infection. Among convalescent patients, a median 86.3% of the SARS-CoV-2-reactive clones seen after vaccination appeared only after vaccination, which suggests priming specific to the vaccine. Although the median number of SARS-CoV-2-reactive clonotypes went up from 20 to 25 after infection to 38 after vaccination, the increase was not significant. Of the vaccine-specific clones found in convalescent patients, nearly all (304 of 307) were mono-reactive for SARS-CoV-2 spike instead of being cross-reactive with common cold coronaviruses.

The sample consisted of CD4+ T cells from blood, cultured in vitro. The sequence came from a human donor in good health. Recombination connected TRBV19 to TRBJ2-4, with TRBD2 identical over 9 junction bases. CDR3 loop: CASSMASGENIQYF. The nucleotide sequence reads as follows: TGTGCCAGTAGTATGGCTAGCGGGGAAAACATTCAGTACTTC.